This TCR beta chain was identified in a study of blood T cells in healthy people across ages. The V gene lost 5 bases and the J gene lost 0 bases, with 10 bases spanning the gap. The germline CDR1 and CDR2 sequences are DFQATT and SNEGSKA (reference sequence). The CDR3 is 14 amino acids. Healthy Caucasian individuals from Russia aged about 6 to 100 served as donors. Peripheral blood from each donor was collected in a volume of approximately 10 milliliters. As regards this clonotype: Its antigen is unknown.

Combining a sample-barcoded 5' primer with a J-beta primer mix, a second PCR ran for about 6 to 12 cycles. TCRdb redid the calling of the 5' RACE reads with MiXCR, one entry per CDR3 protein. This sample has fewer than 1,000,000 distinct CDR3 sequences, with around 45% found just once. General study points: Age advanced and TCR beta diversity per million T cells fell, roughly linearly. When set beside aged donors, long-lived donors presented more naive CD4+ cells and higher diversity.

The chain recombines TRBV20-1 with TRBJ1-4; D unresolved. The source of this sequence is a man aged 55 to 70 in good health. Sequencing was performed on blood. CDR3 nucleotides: TGCAGTGCTCCGAAAGAACCAACTAATGAAAAACTGTTTTTT. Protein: CSAPKEPTNEKLFF.